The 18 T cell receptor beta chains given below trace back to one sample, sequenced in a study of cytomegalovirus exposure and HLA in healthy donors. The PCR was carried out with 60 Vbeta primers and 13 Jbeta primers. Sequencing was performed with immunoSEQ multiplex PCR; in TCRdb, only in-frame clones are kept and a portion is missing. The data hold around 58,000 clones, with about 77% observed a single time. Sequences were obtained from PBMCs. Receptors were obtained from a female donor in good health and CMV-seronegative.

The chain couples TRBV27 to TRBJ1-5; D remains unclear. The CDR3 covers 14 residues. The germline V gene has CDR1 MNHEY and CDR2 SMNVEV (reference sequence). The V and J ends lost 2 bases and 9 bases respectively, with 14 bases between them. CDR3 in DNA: TGTGCCAGCAGTTTAGGTTCAGGACTTCGGCCCCAGCATTTT. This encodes CASSLGSGLRPQHF.

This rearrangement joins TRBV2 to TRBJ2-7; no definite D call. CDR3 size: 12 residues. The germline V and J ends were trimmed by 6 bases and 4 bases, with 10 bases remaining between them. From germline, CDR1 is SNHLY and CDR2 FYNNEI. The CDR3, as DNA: TGTGCCAGCAGCACCGACTCGTACGAGCAGTACTTC. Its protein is CASSTDSYEQYF.

Here the CDR3 DNA reads TGTGCCAGCAGTTACTTCGCAGGGGGCAATCAGCCCCAGCATTTT. This gives the protein CASSYFAGGNQPQHF. The chain links TRBV6-5 to TRBJ1-5; maybe TRBD1 (6 bases). From germline, CDR1 is MNHEY and CDR2 SVGAGI. V lost 1 base and J lost 2, with 9 bases in between. This CDR3 has 15 amino acids.

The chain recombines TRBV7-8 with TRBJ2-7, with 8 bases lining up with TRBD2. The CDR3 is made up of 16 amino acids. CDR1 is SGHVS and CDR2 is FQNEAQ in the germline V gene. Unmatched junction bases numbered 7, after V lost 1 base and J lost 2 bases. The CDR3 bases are TGTGCCAGCAGCTTAGATACTAGCGGACAACCCTACGAGCAGTACTTC. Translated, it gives CASSLDTSGQPYEQYF.

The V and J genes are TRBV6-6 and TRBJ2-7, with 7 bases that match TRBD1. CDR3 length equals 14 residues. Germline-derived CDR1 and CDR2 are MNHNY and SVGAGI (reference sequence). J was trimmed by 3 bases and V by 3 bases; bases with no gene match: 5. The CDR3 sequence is CASSYGTANYEQYF. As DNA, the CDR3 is TGTGCCAGCAGTTATGGGACAGCCAACTACGAGCAGTACTTC.

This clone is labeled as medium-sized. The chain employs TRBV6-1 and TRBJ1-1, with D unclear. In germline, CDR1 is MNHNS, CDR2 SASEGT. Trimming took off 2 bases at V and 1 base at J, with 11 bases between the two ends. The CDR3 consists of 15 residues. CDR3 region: CASSENEEGNTEAFF. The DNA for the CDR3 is TGTGCCAGCAGTGAAAATGAGGAGGGGAACACTGAAGCTTTCTTT.

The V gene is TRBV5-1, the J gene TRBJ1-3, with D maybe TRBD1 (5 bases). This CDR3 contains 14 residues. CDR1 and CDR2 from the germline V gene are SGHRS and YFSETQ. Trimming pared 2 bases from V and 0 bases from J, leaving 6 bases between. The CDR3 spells CASSLGASGNTIYF. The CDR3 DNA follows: TGCGCCAGCAGCTTAGGGGCCTCTGGAAACACCATATATTTT.

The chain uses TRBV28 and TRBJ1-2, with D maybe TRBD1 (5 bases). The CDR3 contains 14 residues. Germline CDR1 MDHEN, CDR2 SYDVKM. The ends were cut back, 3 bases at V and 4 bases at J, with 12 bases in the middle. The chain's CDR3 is CASSFSQGGYGYTF. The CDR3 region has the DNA TGTGCCAGCAGTTTTTCCCAGGGTGGCTATGGCTACACCTTC.

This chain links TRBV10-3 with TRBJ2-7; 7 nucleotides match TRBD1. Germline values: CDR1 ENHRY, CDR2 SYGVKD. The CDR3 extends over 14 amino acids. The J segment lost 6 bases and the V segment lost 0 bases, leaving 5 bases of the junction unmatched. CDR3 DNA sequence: TGTGCCATCAGTGAGTCGTCAGGGGGAGCCGAGCAGTACTTC. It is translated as CAISESSGGAEQYF.

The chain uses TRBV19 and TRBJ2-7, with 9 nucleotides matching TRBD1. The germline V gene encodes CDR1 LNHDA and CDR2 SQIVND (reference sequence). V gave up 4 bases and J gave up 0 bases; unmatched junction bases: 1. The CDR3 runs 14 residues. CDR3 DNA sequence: TGTGCCAGTAGTAGGGGACAGGGCTCCTACGAGCAGTACTTC. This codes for CASSRGQGSYEQYF.

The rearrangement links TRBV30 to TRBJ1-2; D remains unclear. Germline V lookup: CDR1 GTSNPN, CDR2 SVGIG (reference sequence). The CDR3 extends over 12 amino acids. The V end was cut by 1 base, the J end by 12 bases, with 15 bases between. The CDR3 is CAWSGAGRKNTF. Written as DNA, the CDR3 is TGTGCCTGGAGTGGGGCTGGGAGAAAAAACACCTTC.

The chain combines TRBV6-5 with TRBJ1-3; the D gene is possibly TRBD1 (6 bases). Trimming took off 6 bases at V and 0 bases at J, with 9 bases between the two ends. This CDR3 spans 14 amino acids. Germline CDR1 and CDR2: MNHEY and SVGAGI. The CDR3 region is CASRDSSSGNTIYF. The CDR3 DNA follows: TGTGCCAGCAGGGACAGTTCCTCTGGAAACACCATATATTTT.

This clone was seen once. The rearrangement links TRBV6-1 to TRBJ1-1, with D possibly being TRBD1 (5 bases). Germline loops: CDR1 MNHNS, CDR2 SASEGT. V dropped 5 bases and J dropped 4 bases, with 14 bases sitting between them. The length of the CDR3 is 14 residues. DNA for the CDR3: TGTGCCAGCAGTAAAGGGGTGGAGGGCACTGAAGCTTTCTTT. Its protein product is CASSKGVEGTEAFF.

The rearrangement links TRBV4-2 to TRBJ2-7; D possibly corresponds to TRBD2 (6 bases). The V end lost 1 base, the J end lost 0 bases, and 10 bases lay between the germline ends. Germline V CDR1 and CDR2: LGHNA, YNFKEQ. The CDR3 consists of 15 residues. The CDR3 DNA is TGTGCCAGCAGCCAAGTGGTCGGGAGCTCCTACGAGCAGTACTTC. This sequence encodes CASSQVVGSSYEQYF.

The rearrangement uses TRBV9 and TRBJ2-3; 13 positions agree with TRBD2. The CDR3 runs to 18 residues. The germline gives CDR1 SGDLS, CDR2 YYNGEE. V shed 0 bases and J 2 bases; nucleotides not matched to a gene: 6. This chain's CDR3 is CASSVAAGLAGPTDTQYF. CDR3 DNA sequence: TGTGCCAGCAGCGTAGCGGCGGGACTAGCGGGGCCCACAGATACGCAGTATTTT.

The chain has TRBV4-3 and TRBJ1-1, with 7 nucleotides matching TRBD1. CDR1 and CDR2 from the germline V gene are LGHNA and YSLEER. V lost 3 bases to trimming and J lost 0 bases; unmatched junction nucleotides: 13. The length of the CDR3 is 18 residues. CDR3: CASSQSTGQEGMNTEAFF. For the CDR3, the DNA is TGCGCCAGCAGCCAGTCAACCGGACAGGAGGGAATGAACACTGAAGCTTTCTTT.

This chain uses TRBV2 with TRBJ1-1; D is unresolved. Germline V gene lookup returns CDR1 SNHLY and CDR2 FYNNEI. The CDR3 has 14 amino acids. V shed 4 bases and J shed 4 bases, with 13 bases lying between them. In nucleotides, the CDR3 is TGTGCCAGCAGTGTAGAGCTGGCGGGCACTGAAGCTTTCTTT. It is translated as CASSVELAGTEAFF.

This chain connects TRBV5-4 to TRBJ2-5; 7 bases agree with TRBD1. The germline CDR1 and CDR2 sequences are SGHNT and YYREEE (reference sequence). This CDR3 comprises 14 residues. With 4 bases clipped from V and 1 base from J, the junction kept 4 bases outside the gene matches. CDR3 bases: TGTGCCAGCAGCATGGGACAGACCCAAGAGACCCAGTACTTC. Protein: CASSMGQTQETQYF.